The 14 T cell receptor beta chains below were found in one sample sequenced in a study of cytotoxic CD8 clonotypes in ibrutinib-treated CLL. The protocol was immunoSEQ multiplex PCR, while the TCRdb copy is restricted to in-frame clones and leaves out a portion. This sample carries roughly 180,000 clones, under 85% of them seen once, and the ten largest clones take 4.6%. Here the sequenced sample was PBMCs, taken after 24 months of ibrutinib treatment. Receptors originate from a human donor with chronic lymphocytic leukemia.

The rearrangement links TRBV6-5 to TRBJ2-3; D unresolved. CDR3 length: 13 residues. The germline gives CDR1 MNHEY, CDR2 SVGAGI. V lost 4 bases and J 2 bases, leaving 7 bases between the germline ends. The CDR3 region has the DNA TGTGCCAGCAGTTTAGTAGTCACAGATACGCAGTATTTT. Encoded protein: CASSLVVTDTQYF.

In DNA, the CDR3 is TGTGCCAGCAGTTTCGGAGGTAGGGCCTTGCCGCCCCAGCATTTT. Amino acid sequence: CASSFGGRALPPQHF. The rearrangement links TRBV28 to TRBJ1-5; D remains ambiguous. From germline, CDR1 is MDHEN and CDR2 SYDVKM. Trimming cost V 3 bases and J 9 bases, with 18 bases left between them. There are 15 residues in the CDR3.

J is TRBJ1-1 and V is TRBV7-2; the D is unclear. CDR1 is SGHTA and CDR2 is FQGNSA in the germline V gene. This CDR3 contains 13 residues. Trimming took 0 bases from V and 1 from J, leaving 3 bases between them. This chain's CDR3 is CASSLARNTEAFF. Written as DNA, the CDR3 is TGTGCCAGCAGCTTAGCGCGGAACACTGAAGCTTTCTTT.

The V gene is TRBV4-1, the J gene TRBJ1-1, with a weak D call TRBD1 (5 bases). Looked up from germline, CDR1 is MGHRA and CDR2 is YSYEKL. The length of the CDR3 is 15 residues. V lost 2 bases, J lost 5 bases, and 15 bases lay in between. The CDR3 region has the DNA TGCGCCAGCAGCCAAAACAGGAGGGGTGGGACTGAAGCTTTCTTT. Protein: CASSQNRRGGTEAFF.

The rearrangement joins TRBV5-6 to TRBJ2-7; tentatively, D is TRBD2 (5 bases). The CDR3 consists of 15 residues. The germline V gene has CDR1 SGHDT and CDR2 YYEEEE. The V gene lost 0 bases and the J gene lost 6 bases, with 16 bases spanning the gap. This CDR3 reads CASSLGAISGGEQYF. The DNA for the CDR3 is TGTGCCAGCAGCTTGGGGGCTATCAGCGGTGGCGAGCAGTACTTC.

The rearrangement joins TRBV5-5 to TRBJ1-1; TRBD1 matches 9 bases. The junction had 4 bases not matched to a gene; V was cut back by 3 bases and J by 1 base. The CDR3 extends over 15 amino acids. Per germline, CDR1 SGHKS and CDR2 YYEKEE (reference sequence). The CDR3 DNA follows: TGTGCCAGCAGCTATGGGACAGGGTGGAACACTGAAGCTTTCTTT. This codes for CASSYGTGWNTEAFF.

The genes are TRBV29-1 and TRBJ1-1, with a tentative D call TRBD1 (6 bases). Trimming stripped 6 bases from V and 3 bases from J, with 11 bases between. There are 12 residues in the CDR3. From germline, CDR1 is SQVTM and CDR2 ANQGSEA. CDR3 residues: CSVQGWDTEAFF. The CDR3 coding sequence is TGCAGCGTACAGGGTTGGGACACTGAAGCTTTCTTT.

DNA for the CDR3: TGTGCCACTGGGACAGCCTACAATGAGCAGTTCTTC. It specifies CATGTAYNEQFF. The genes are TRBV19 and TRBJ2-1, with 7 positions matching TRBD1. Germline CDR1 reads LNHDA; CDR2 reads SQIVND (reference sequence). The CDR3 loop spans 12 amino acids. The ends lost 10 bases at V and 2 bases at J; junction bases unmatched: 2.

The V call is TRBV7-9, the J call TRBJ2-7; possibly TRBD2 for D (6 bases). Trimming took 4 bases from V and 3 from J, leaving 13 bases between them. The germline gives CDR1 SEHNR, CDR2 FQNEAQ (reference sequence). This CDR3 spans 14 amino acids. The CDR3 DNA sequence: TGTGCCAGCAGCTCCCCGCTAGCGTACTACGAGCAGTACTTC. Its translation: CASSSPLAYYEQYF.

This chain joins TRBV6-5 and TRBJ1-2, with 7 positions matching TRBD1. The CDR3 has 14 residues. Germline trimming cut 6 bases from V and 7 bases from J; bases unmatched to any gene: 11. Germline V CDR1 and CDR2: MNHEY, SVGAGI. CDR3 DNA sequence: TGTGCCAGCAGCCGATCCAAGGGGGCCATTGGCTACACCTTC. Translated: CASSRSKGAIGYTF.

The rearrangement joins TRBV5-1 to TRBJ2-5, with 11 nucleotides matching TRBD2. Germline V CDR1 and CDR2: SGHRS, YFSETQ. V trimming: 4 bases; J trimming: 5 bases; junction bases outside the gene matches: 7. The CDR3 is 15 amino acids. This CDR3 reads CASSTLAGGRETQYF. For the CDR3, the DNA is TGCGCCAGCAGCACCCTAGCGGGAGGTCGGGAGACCCAGTACTTC.

This rearrangement joins TRBV30 to TRBJ1-2, with D perhaps matching TRBD1 (6 bases). V lost 5 bases, J lost 12 bases, and 19 bases lay in between. Germline values: CDR1 GTSNPN, CDR2 SVGIG (reference sequence). The CDR3 spans 12 residues. CDR3 loop: CAWGQSRGANTF. The CDR3 DNA reads as TGTGCCTGGGGTCAATCCCGGGGGGCAAACACCTTC.

This chain connects TRBV21-1 to TRBJ2-7; the table's D call TRBD2 went unverified against the DNA. TRBV21-1 is tagged as a pseudogene. CDR3 length equals 20 residues. CDR3 in amino acids: CASSTLVGLAELLTSYEQYF. The DNA for the CDR3 is TGTGCCAGCAGCACCTTGGTGGGACTAGCGGAGCTCCTGACCTCCTACGAGCAGTACTTC.

The DNA of the CDR3 is TGTGCCAGCAGTGGAGAAGCTGACAGCTACGAGCAGTACTTC. Translated, it gives CASSGEADSYEQYF. The chain joins TRBV6-1 to TRBJ2-7, with D perhaps TRBD1 (5 bases). This CDR3 region has 14 residues. CDR1 and CDR2 (germline): MNHNS, SASEGT. V lost 4 bases and J lost 3, with 13 bases in between.